This T cell receptor (beta chain) is drawn from a study of blood T cell repertoires in COVID-19 (dated by TCRdb to the early 2020s). Regarding the complete study: Samples covering the acute and convalescent phases of COVID-19 were provided by collaborators in the United States, Italy and Spain. The material from the prospective study consisted of cDNA or gDNA derived from T cells, B-cell-depleted T cells, or PBMCs. Deeply sampled blood TCRbeta repertoires from subjects exposed to, actively infected with, or recovered from COVID-19 were included in the dataset. The repertoires were released in a freely available public database intended as a resource for research on the immune response to SARS-CoV-2. Samples were obtained from the ongoing ImmuneRACE study (first 160 participants) and from approximately 1,200 subjects provided by 6 global collaborators. Nearly every sample came with metadata listing a de-identified subject ID, COVID-19 status, age in years and sex. Where HLA class I and class II types were available, the types were taken from metadata supplied by the sample provider, not from assay-based typing. Broad study findings and their caveats: The quantity of clinical and demographic metadata differed by source and by participant and was supplied without curation.

This clone appeared a single time. The antigen this receptor binds is unknown. The input lacks base qualities; no much larger clone sits a single base away. TCRbeta CDR3 regions were amplified from genomic DNA using the immunoSEQ Assay, a bias-controlled multiplex PCR. The paper's processing steps were these. The number of nucleated cells in each sample was estimated by amplification of reference gene primers within the assay. To quantify the absolute abundance of each unique TCRbeta CDR3 rearrangement, sequence reads were collapsed and filtered. Productive Simpson clonality was computed per sample as the square root of Simpson's diversity index over productive rearrangements. What TCRdb holds here is the immuneACCESS table cut down to in-frame rearrangements. Part of the clones is not present; checked against another copy, under half of the missing clones reflect an unresolved V gene, and the others are unexplained. The V and J calls and the clone size are those of that table, but D and trimming were determined from the DNA. This sample has roughly 300,000 clones in its table, and around 87% of those were observed once. The ten largest clones take up 7.8% of the sample.

Another Seattle source contributed samples from volunteer blood donors who had recovered from COVID-19. Collaborating institutions collected whole blood in K2EDTA tubes following their own protocols. For TCRbeta analysis, collaborators shipped samples in one of three forms: frozen whole blood, isolated PBMCs, or DNA extracted from either of those sample types. The germline V gene specifies SGHDN as CDR1 and FVKESK as CDR2. Trimming leaves V shorter by 3 bases and J shorter by 1 base, with the junction holding 10 bases beyond the gene matches. Spanning cysteine to phenylalanine, the CDR3 consists of 17 amino acids. Only CDR3 DNA remains: 51 bases, in frame from the first base.

The TCR originated in a woman aged 50 to 65 who had recovered from COVID-19. Sequencing was carried out using peripheral blood. The receptor chain draws on TRBV14 and TRBJ2-7; TRBD1 agrees with 9 junctional bases. CDR3 loop: CASSQSTPGQGSYEQYF. The sequenced DNA is TGTGCCAGCAGCCAGTCCACACCGGGACAGGGTTCCTACGAGCAGTACTTC.